This T cell receptor beta chain came from a study of vaccination and CD4 T cells after COVID-19. Germline V gene data show CDR1 as MDHEN and CDR2 as SYDVKM. The CDR3 extends over 17 amino acids. The germline V and J ends were trimmed by 9 bases and 0 bases, with 21 bases remaining between them. TCRdb reanalysed the PCR reads using MiXCR and keeps one entry per CDR3 protein. The table has tens of thousands of distinct CDR3 sequences, 50% to 60% seen once. This TCR came from a human donor who had recovered from COVID-19. Sample: CD4+ T cells from blood, taken before SARS-CoV-2 vaccination. The genes are TRBV28 and TRBJ1-5, with unresolved D. CDR3 loop: CARYRDDTRYSNQPQHF. The DNA for the CDR3 is TGTGCCAGATACAGAGATGATACCCGCTATAGCAATCAGCCCCAGCATTTT.